These 29 T cell receptor beta chains share one sample of origin, sequenced in a study of identical twins. TCRdb re-called the 5' RACE reads with MiXCR, one entry per CDR3 protein. The sample lists roughly 480,000 distinct CDR3 sequences, approximately 24% seen once, with around 3% in the top ten. This sample also belongs to another study, concerning T cells expressing NK-cell markers.

The specimen was CD4+ T cells sorted from blood. The origin of the receptors is a woman aged 18-29 years in good health.

The table lists this clonotype with a few counts. The chain couples TRBV5-1 to TRBJ2-1; D may be TRBD2 (6 bases). CDR1 SGHRS and CDR2 YFSETQ come from the germline V gene. V was cut by 3 bases and J by 2 bases, with 15 bases left in between. This CDR3 has 16 amino acids. In DNA, the CDR3 is TGCGCCAGCAGCTCCGCACTAGCCACGCCCTACAATGAGCAGTTCTTC. Amino acids: CASSSALATPYNEQFF.

The V gene is TRBV29-1, the J gene TRBJ1-1; D is ambiguous. This CDR3 region has 12 residues. Deletions cut 6 bases from V and 0 bases from J, with 8 bases between. The germline V gene has CDR1 SQVTM and CDR2 ANQGSEA. CDR3 sequence (DNA): TGCAGCGTAAAATGGGTGAACACTGAAGCTTTCTTT. It is translated as CSVKWVNTEAFF.

This clonotype was seen a few times. This chain connects TRBV5-1 to TRBJ2-7; 8 bases fit TRBD2. This CDR3 comprises 14 residues. CDR1 SGHRS and CDR2 YFSETQ come from the germline V gene. J lost 2 bases, V lost 4 bases, and 5 bases had no gene match. CDR3 loop: CASSLEREPYEQYF. CDR3 nucleotide sequence: TGCGCCAGCAGCCTCGAGCGGGAGCCCTACGAGCAGTACTTC.

The rearrangement joins TRBV6-1 to TRBJ1-5; TRBD1 is a possible D gene (5 bases). Trimming shortened V by 7 bases and J by 0 bases, and 13 bases separated the two germline ends. Germline lookup yields CDR1 MNHNS and CDR2 SASEGT. The CDR3 loop spans 15 amino acids. The CDR3, as DNA: TGTGCCAGCATCTTCGGGGGGAATAGCAATCAGCCCCAGCATTTT. It codes for CASIFGGNSNQPQHF.

V is TRBV4-3 and J is TRBJ2-1; D unresolved. The CDR3 runs to 13 residues. CDR1 and CDR2 (germline): LGHNA, YSLEER. The germline V and J ends were trimmed by 4 bases and 7 bases, with 11 bases remaining between them. CDR3 residues: CASSLQLVNEQFF. CDR3 nucleotide sequence: TGCGCCAGCAGCCTTCAGTTGGTAAATGAGCAGTTCTTC.

This clonotype was seen a few times. CDR3 bases: TGTGCCAGCAGCCTGAGAAGGACTAGCGGGGCAAGCTCCTACGAGCAGTACTTC. Encoded protein: CASSLRRTSGASSYEQYF. The chain combines TRBV11-2 with TRBJ2-7; 12 bases agree with TRBD2. CDR3 size: 18 residues. With V trimmed by 5 bases and J by 0 bases, 11 bases remained unmatched. Germline CDR1 SGHAT, CDR2 FQNNGV.

In its sample, this clonotype was seen a few times. The rearrangement uses TRBV12-3 or TRBV12-4 and TRBJ2-2; 9 bases are shared with TRBD1. The CDR3 extends over 17 amino acids. V was pared by 5 bases and J by 5 bases, with 12 bases of the junction left unmatched. CDR3 sequence reads: CASSTEPQGARTGELFF. CDR3 in DNA: TGTGCCAGCAGTACGGAACCACAGGGGGCGCGAACCGGGGAGCTGTTTTTT.

The J gene is TRBJ2-7, the V gene TRBV6-2 or TRBV6-3, with D uncertain. CDR1 and CDR2 from the germline V gene are MNHEY and SVGEGT. The CDR3 consists of 13 residues. The V gene lost 0 bases and the J gene lost 9 bases, with 12 bases spanning the gap. The CDR3 sequence: CASSYSGIPGQYF. The CDR3 bases are TGTGCCAGCAGTTACTCGGGGATACCGGGGCAGTACTTC.

This clonotype was detected only a few times. The chain couples TRBV5-5 to TRBJ1-4; possibly TRBD1 for D (6 bases). This CDR3 has 15 amino acids. Germline V CDR1 and CDR2: SGHKS, YYEKEE (reference sequence). The germline V and J ends were trimmed by 1 base and 2 bases, with 9 bases remaining between them. The CDR3: CASSLRGATNEKLFF. CDR3 DNA sequence: TGTGCCAGCAGCTTGAGGGGGGCCACTAATGAAAAACTGTTTTTT.

The J gene is TRBJ2-2, the V gene TRBV9; 7 nucleotides agree with TRBD2. Trimming at V came to 6 bases and at J to 7 bases, leaving 15 bases not matched to a gene. The CDR3 consists of 16 residues. The germline CDR1 and CDR2 sequences are SGDLS and YYNGEE. This CDR3 is CASNPRGRAFDGELFF. The CDR3 nucleotides are TGTGCCAGCAACCCCCGGGGGAGGGCATTTGACGGGGAGCTGTTTTTT.

The chain uses TRBV11-2 and TRBJ2-1; 11 bases fit TRBD2. The CDR3 has 18 residues. The ends lost 1 base at V and 8 bases at J; junction bases unmatched: 13. Per germline, CDR1 SGHAT and CDR2 FQNNGV. CDR3 sequence (DNA): TGTGCCAGCAGCTTAGGACATAGCGGGAGGGCCCGGCTTTATGAGCAGTTCTTC. It translates to CASSLGHSGRARLYEQFF.

The chain links TRBV20-1 to TRBJ2-3; 7 nucleotides line up with TRBD2. The J segment lost 9 bases and the V segment lost 6 bases, leaving 12 bases of the junction unmatched. Germline values: CDR1 DFQATT, CDR2 SNEGSKA (reference sequence). The CDR3 is made up of 13 amino acids. CDR3 coding DNA: TGCAGTGCCCCCCGAGTAGTAGCGGGCACGCAGTATTTT. Protein sequence: CSAPRVVAGTQYF.

The J gene is TRBJ2-7, the V gene TRBV5-1, with 9 bases matching TRBD2. Losses at the gene ends were 0 bases for V and 4 bases for J; bases not matched to a gene: 5. The CDR3 totals 15 residues. Germline CDR1 SGHRS, CDR2 YFSETQ. The CDR3 DNA is TGCGCCAGCAGCTTGGCCCTAGCGGGGACTTACGAGCAGTACTTC. Encoded protein: CASSLALAGTYEQYF. Looking up the rest from reference TRBV5-1 and TRBJ2-7 gives the full variable domain: KAGVTQTPRYLIKTRGQQVTLSCSPISGHRSVSWYQQTPGQGLQFLFEYFSETQRNKGNFPGRFSGRQFSNSRSEMNVSTLELGDSALYLCASSLALAGTYEQYFGPGTRLTVT.

This clonotype was detected only once. This rearrangement joins TRBV9 to TRBJ2-1, with 7 bases identical to TRBD2. CDR3 length: 14 amino acids. The germline V gene has CDR1 SGDLS and CDR2 YYNGEE. The V and J ends lost 0 bases and 9 bases, in that order; junction bases with no gene match: 6. CDR3 sequence reads: CASSVAGGHGEQFF. The CDR3 DNA reads TGTGCCAGCAGCGTAGCGGGAGGTCACGGTGAGCAGTTCTTC.

The chain uses TRBV20-1 and TRBJ1-1; possible D gene TRBD1, 6 bases. This CDR3 is built from 14 residues. Germline CDR1 is DFQATT and CDR2 is SNEGSKA (reference sequence). The germline V and J ends were trimmed by 5 bases and 4 bases, with 17 bases remaining between them. The CDR3 sequence is CSAHPLSGATEAFF. CDR3 nucleotide sequence: TGCAGTGCTCACCCGTTGTCGGGGGCCACTGAAGCTTTCTTT.

The chain uses TRBV7-9 and TRBJ1-2; 7 positions agree with TRBD1. Germline trimming cut 5 bases from V and 3 bases from J; bases unmatched to any gene: 6. The CDR3 contains 14 residues. Germline CDR1 and CDR2: SEHNR and FQNEAQ (reference sequence). In DNA form, the CDR3 reads TGTGCCAGCAGCCCAGGGGGAGGGTACTATGGCTACACCTTC. It yields the protein CASSPGGGYYGYTF.

A few counts support this clonotype. The chain uses TRBV21-1 and TRBJ2-7. TRBV21-1 is labeled a pseudogene. This CDR3 has 15 residues. The CDR3 nucleotides are TGTGCCAGCAGCAAAAAGACCGGCGTTACCTACGAGCAGTACTTC. This gives the protein CASSKKTGVTYEQYF.

V is TRBV5-1 and J is TRBJ1-2; D is unresolved. Germline lookup yields CDR1 SGHRS and CDR2 YFSETQ. Trimming took off 4 bases at V and 4 bases at J, with 11 bases between the two ends. The CDR3 spans 13 residues. The chain's CDR3 is CASSMDSGYGYTF. CDR3 nucleotide sequence: TGCGCCAGCAGCATGGACTCGGGCTATGGCTACACCTTC.

The chain joins TRBV7-2 to TRBJ2-3, with D perhaps being TRBD1 or TRBD2 (5 bases each). Between the trimmed V and J ends, which lost 3 bases and 0 bases, there was a span of 10 bases. Germline CDR1 SGHTA, CDR2 FQGNSA. This CDR3 is built from 15 residues. The CDR3 DNA sequence: TGTGCCAGCAGCTTCGTCGGGGCTAGCACAGATACGCAGTATTTT. Translation: CASSFVGASTDTQYF.

Only a few counts were recorded for this clonotype. The chain is built from TRBV7-2 and TRBJ2-2; 7 bases align to TRBD1. V trimming: 6 bases; J trimming: 4 bases; junction bases outside the gene matches: 11. Per the germline V gene, CDR1 is SGHTA and CDR2 is FQGNSA. The CDR3 extends over 16 amino acids. CDR3 amino acids: CASSRGGNSITGELFF. The DNA of the CDR3 is TGTGCCAGCAGTCGAGGGGGCAACTCGATCACCGGGGAGCTGTTTTTT.

In this sample, this clonotype turned up a few times. The rearrangement joins TRBV20-1 to TRBJ2-1, with D maybe TRBD2 (6 bases). Trimming left V 6 bases short and J 0 bases short, with 9 bases between. This CDR3 has 13 amino acids. Germline CDR1 DFQATT, CDR2 SNEGSKA (reference sequence). The CDR3 is CSARTNSYNEQFF. The CDR3 nucleotides are TGCAGTGCGAGGACTAACTCCTACAATGAGCAGTTCTTC.

This clonotype appeared a single time. J is TRBJ2-3 and V is TRBV9; tentative D call: TRBD2 (7 bases). Germline CDR1 reads SGDLS; CDR2 reads YYNGEE. The V end lost 0 bases, the J end lost 6 bases, and 20 bases lay between the germline ends. The CDR3 length is 17 residues. The CDR3 here is CASSVDGRGHLNDTQYF. The CDR3 nucleotides are TGTGCCAGCAGCGTAGATGGGCGGGGGCACTTGAACGATACGCAGTATTTT.

The gene calls are TRBV7-8 and TRBJ1-2, with D unresolved. The germline gives CDR1 SGHVS, CDR2 FQNEAQ. The V end lost 0 bases, the J end lost 7 bases, and 15 bases lay between the germline ends. There are 15 residues in the CDR3. The CDR3 DNA reads as TGTGCCAGCAGCTTAGCGGCCAGCAAGTCCTCTGGCTACACCTTC. This encodes CASSLAASKSSGYTF.

This clonotype has just a few counts. V and J are TRBV6-5 and TRBJ1-1; TRBD1 aligns across 12 bases. The V and J ends lost 4 bases and 9 bases, in that order; junction bases with no gene match: 6. CDR1 and CDR2 from the germline V gene are MNHEY and SVGAGI. This CDR3 has 14 residues. The CDR3: CASSLGQGAIKAFF. Here the CDR3 DNA reads TGTGCCAGCAGTTTGGGACAGGGGGCGATTAAAGCTTTCTTT.

This clonotype came up a few times. The chain joins TRBV6-2 or TRBV6-3 to TRBJ2-1; D is possibly TRBD1 (6 bases). The V and J ends lost 2 bases and 12 bases respectively, with 8 bases between them. Germline V gene data show CDR1 as MNHEY and CDR2 as SVGEGT. CDR3 length equals 11 residues. The CDR3 reads CASSYRGGQFF. The CDR3 coding sequence is TGTGCCAGCAGTTACCGAGGGGGGCAGTTCTTC.

Ten or more counts support this clonotype. V and J are TRBV6-1 and TRBJ2-7; 9 positions match TRBD1. V shed 6 bases, J shed 5 bases, and the junction held 11 bases outside the gene matches. The CDR3 contains 15 residues. From germline, CDR1 is MNHNS and CDR2 SASEGT. The CDR3 protein is CASSTTLQGAHEQYF. DNA for the CDR3: TGTGCCAGCAGCACCACGTTACAGGGGGCGCACGAGCAGTACTTC.

This clonotype came up a few times. J is TRBJ2-1 and V is TRBV15; 12 nucleotides line up with TRBD2. V shed 2 bases and J 1 base; nucleotides not matched to a gene: 3. Germline lookup yields CDR1 LNHNV and CDR2 YYDKDF (reference sequence). This CDR3 comprises 17 residues. As DNA, the CDR3 is TGTGCCACCAGCAGACAGACTAGCGGGAGTTCCTACAATGAGCAGTTCTTC. This translates into CATSRQTSGSSYNEQFF.

The chain couples TRBV3-1 to TRBJ2-1; 8 positions match TRBD2. The germline V gene encodes CDR1 LGHDT and CDR2 YNNKEL (reference sequence). V shed 4 bases, J shed 7 bases, and the junction held 12 bases outside the gene matches. CDR3 length equals 16 residues. The CDR3 nucleotides are TGTGCCAGCAGCCTCCAGGGAAGCGGGAGATTTAATGAGCAGTTCTTC. This translates into CASSLQGSGRFNEQFF.

This clonotype was counted a few times. This chain joins TRBV20-1 and TRBJ1-3; weak D call: TRBD1 (5 bases). This CDR3 contains 12 residues. The germline V gene has CDR1 DFQATT and CDR2 SNEGSKA (reference sequence). With 5 bases removed from V and 7 bases from J, the gap between germline ends came to 12 bases. DNA for the CDR3: TGCAGTGCTCTAGGAAGACAGAACACCATATATTTT. It yields the protein CSALGRQNTIYF.